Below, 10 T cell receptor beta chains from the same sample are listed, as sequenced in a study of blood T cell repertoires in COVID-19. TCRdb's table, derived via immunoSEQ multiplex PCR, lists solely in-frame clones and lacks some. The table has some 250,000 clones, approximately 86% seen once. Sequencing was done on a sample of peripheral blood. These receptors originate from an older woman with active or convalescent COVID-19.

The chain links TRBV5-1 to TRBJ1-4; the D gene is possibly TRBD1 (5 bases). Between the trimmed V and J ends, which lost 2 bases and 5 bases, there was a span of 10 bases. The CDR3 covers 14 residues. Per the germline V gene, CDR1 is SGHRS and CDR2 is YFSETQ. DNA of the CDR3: TGCGCCAGCAGCTTCGGGGACTTGAATGAAAAACTGTTTTTT. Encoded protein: CASSFGDLNEKLFF.

The CDR3 reads CASKTAGAGGSTEAFF. In DNA, the CDR3 is TGCGCCAGCAAAACTGCCGGGGCAGGGGGAAGCACTGAAGCTTTCTTT. The V gene is TRBV5-1, the J gene TRBJ1-1; TRBD1 matches 7 bases. The J segment lost 4 bases and the V segment lost 6 bases, leaving 15 bases of the junction unmatched. Germline CDR1 and CDR2: SGHRS and YFSETQ. The CDR3 runs to 16 residues.

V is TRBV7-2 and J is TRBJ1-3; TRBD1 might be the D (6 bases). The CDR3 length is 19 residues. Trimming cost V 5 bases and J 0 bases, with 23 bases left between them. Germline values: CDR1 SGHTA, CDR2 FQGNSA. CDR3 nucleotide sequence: TGTGCCAGCAGCCTTCGGGGGGCGAGGGCTCCCGTCTCTGGAAACACCATATATTTT. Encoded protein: CASSLRGARAPVSGNTIYF.

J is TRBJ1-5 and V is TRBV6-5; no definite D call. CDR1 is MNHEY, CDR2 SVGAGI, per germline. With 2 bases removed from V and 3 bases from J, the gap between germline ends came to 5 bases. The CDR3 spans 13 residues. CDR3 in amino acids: CASSYDSNQPQHF. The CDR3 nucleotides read TGTGCCAGCAGTTACGACTCCAATCAGCCCCAGCATTTT.

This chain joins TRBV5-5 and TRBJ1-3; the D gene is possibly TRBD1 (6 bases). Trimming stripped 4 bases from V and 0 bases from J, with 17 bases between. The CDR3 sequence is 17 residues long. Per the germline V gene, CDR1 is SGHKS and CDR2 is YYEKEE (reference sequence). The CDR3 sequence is CASSPGGPSYSGNTIYF. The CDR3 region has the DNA TGTGCCAGCAGCCCCGGGGGGCCATCTTACTCTGGAAACACCATATATTTT.

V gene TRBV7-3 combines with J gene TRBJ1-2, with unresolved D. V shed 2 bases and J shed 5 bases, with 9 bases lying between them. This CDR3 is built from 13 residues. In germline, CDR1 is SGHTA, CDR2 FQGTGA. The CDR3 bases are TGTGCCAGCAGCTTAGCCCGGGAATATGGCTACACCTTC. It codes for CASSLAREYGYTF.

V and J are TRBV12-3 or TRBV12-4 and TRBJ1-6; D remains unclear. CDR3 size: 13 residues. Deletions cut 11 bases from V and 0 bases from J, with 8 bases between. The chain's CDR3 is CASVSSYNSPLHF. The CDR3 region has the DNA TGTGCCTCCGTTAGCTCCTATAATTCACCCCTCCACTTT.

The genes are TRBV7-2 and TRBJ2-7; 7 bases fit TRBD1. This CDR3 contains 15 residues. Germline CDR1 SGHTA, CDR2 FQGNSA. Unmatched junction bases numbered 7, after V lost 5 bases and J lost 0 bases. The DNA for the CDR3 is TGTGCCAGCAGCCCGCTGACAGGGAGCTCCTACGAGCAGTACTTC. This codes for CASSPLTGSSYEQYF.

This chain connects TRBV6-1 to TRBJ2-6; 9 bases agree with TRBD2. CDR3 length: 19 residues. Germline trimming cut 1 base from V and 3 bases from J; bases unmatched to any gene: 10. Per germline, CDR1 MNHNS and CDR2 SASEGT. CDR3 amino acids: CASSEVWAGGLNGANVLTF. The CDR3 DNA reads TGTGCCAGCAGTGAAGTCTGGGCGGGGGGGCTGAATGGGGCCAACGTCCTGACTTTC.

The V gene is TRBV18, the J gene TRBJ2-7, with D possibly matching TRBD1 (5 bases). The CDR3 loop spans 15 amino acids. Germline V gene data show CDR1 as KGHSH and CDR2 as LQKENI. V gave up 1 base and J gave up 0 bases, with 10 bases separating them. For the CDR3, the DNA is TGTGCCAGCTCACCACAGGGGTTGAGCTCCTACGAGCAGTACTTC. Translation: CASSPQGLSSYEQYF.